This T cell receptor (beta chain) was profiled in a study of Graves' ophthalmopathy and Graves' hyperthyroidism. Whole-study findings and limits: Most thyroid-expanded clonotypes exceeding 0.001 frequency were also found in blood. It was with 65% to 71% sensitivity and almost 75% specificity that the model predicted ophthalmopathy progression.

About this clonotype: Antigen unknown.

Using RNA transcripts, the TCR beta CDR3 regions were amplified. First-round RT-PCR relied on HTBI primers, and a second-round multiplex PCR came next. Each CDR3 protein is one row after TCRdb ran MiXCR on the multiplex PCR reads. The profile covers about 660,000 distinct CDR3 sequences, with over 40% appearing a single time and 3.3% taken by the ten largest. V shed 7 bases and J 4 bases; nucleotides not matched to a gene: 12. In germline, CDR1 is MNHNS, CDR2 SASEGT. The CDR3 covers 16 residues. Where ophthalmopathy was present, donors had moderate-to-severe activity, CAS ≥3, NOSPECS ≥4 and duration under 3 months. Each diagnosis was determined on the basis of clinical symptoms, serum thyroxine, TRAb, thyroid ultrasound and orbital computed tomography.

Specimen: peripheral blood. This sequence joins TRBV6-1 and TRBJ2-5; TRBD1 agrees at 10 bases. This TCR derives from an adult man with Graves' ophthalmopathy. DNA of the CDR3: TGTGCCAGCATGGGACAGGGGATTGGATTAGGAGAGACCCAGTACTTC. Amino acid sequence: CASMGQGIGLGETQYF.